The T cell receptor (beta chain) described here comes from a study of shared clonotypes between healthy human individuals. Study overall: Per donor, three plates held CD4 naive cells, three held CD4 memory, two held CD8 naive and one held CD8 memory.

Libraries were prepared by immunoSEQ multiplex PCR; TCRdb keeps only in-frame clonotypes and omits some of them. The table records roughly 120,000 clones, approximately 70% of them present only once. In its sample, this clone was seen many times. The target antigen is unknown. Study-wide findings and caveats: Four donors showed sharing of about 4.7% of naive CD4 clonotypes.

The origin of this receptor is a woman in her twenties or thirties in good health. The sequenced material came from memory CD8+ T cells sorted from blood. Subset reported: CD45RO+ cells pooled with CCR7-negative TemRA cells.

The CDR3 DNA reads TGTGCCAGCACTAGCGGGGCAGGAGACACCGGGGAGCTGTTTTTT. This sequence encodes CASTSGAGDTGELFF. The chain employs TRBV6-1 and TRBJ2-2, with 9 bases aligning to TRBD2. Germline assignment: CDR1 MNHNS and CDR2 SASEGT. The J segment lost 3 bases and the V segment lost 7 bases, leaving 6 bases of the junction unmatched. This CDR3 contains 15 residues.